The next 3 T cell receptor beta chains were all read from a single sample in a study of molecular identifiers for immune sequencing clone quantification. One entry per CDR3 protein, called by TCRdb with MiXCR from the PCR reads. The repertoire holds approximately 60,000 distinct CDR3 sequences, with 15% to 20% as singletons. Sequencing input: naive CD8+ T cells from blood, with Jurkat cell RNA spiked in. Subset: FACS-sorted CD8+CD4-CCR7+CD45RA+ naive T cells. The receptors stem from a human donor in good health. Some libraries in this study had Jurkat cell RNA spiked in.

With regard to this clonotype: This may come from a read error, since a much larger clone is one base off. This CDR3 fails to terminate in the conserved phenylalanine or tryptophan, so it likely reflects a read error. The V and J genes are TRBV29-1 and TRBJ2-3, with 9 bases that match TRBD1. The CDR3 covers 14 residues. Germline CDR1 and CDR2: SQVTM and ANQGSEA. V was pared by 4 bases and J by 2 bases, with 4 bases of the junction left unmatched. Here the CDR3 reads CSVGGTGPTDTQYL. The CDR3 DNA is TGCAGCGTTGGGGGGACAGGGCCCACAGATACGCAGTATTTG.

This clonotype was counted at least ten times. The genes are TRBV12-3 or TRBV12-4 and TRBJ2-3; D is undetermined. The length of the CDR3 is 13 residues. The V end was cut by 10 bases, the J end by 6 bases, with 17 bases between. The CDR3 protein is CATDGRLADTQYF. The CDR3 bases are TGTGCCACCGACGGACGATTGGCGGATACGCAGTATTTT.

The chain uses TRBV2 and TRBJ2-2; D is uncertain. The CDR3 sequence is 10 residues long. Trimming removed 10 bases from V and 5 bases from J, with 5 bases in between. Germline-derived CDR1 and CDR2 are SNHLY and FYNNEI. CDR3 sequence (DNA): TGTGCCACCGGTACCGGGGAGCTGTTTTTT. Translating it yields CATGTGELFF.